The 20 T cell receptor beta chains listed next were all sequenced from one sample in a study of blood T cell repertoires in COVID-19. Measured with immunoSEQ multiplex PCR; TCRdb has only the in-frame clones, and not every one. This sample carries 200,000 to 300,000 clones, 75% to 90% of them seen once, and the ten largest clones take roughly 1.9%. The sample taken for sequencing was peripheral blood. These receptors were collected from a man aged 30 to 39 with active or convalescent COVID-19.

The chain uses TRBV3-1 (or the pseudogene TRBV3-2) and TRBJ1-2; 9 bases map to TRBD1. The trim removed 4 bases at V and 5 bases at J, leaving 5 bases unmatched. The CDR3 covers 14 residues. Germline CDR1 is LGHDT and CDR2 is YNNKEL (reference sequence). The CDR3 protein is CASSPGQGAYGYTF. The CDR3 DNA reads TGTGCCAGCAGCCCGGGACAGGGCGCTTATGGCTACACCTTC.

The V call is TRBV7-2, the J call TRBJ2-7; 9 positions agree with TRBD1. The trim removed 8 bases at V and 3 bases at J, leaving 8 bases unmatched. Germline V CDR1 and CDR2: SGHTA, FQGNSA. The CDR3 is 14 residues long. CDR3 bases: TGTGCCAGCCGACTAACAGGGGGCATCTACGAGCAGTACTTC. It yields the protein CASRLTGGIYEQYF.

The J gene is TRBJ2-2, the V gene TRBV12-1; TRBD2, the table's D call, lacks a check against the DNA. TRBV12-1 is annotated as a pseudogene. This CDR3 comprises 19 residues. The CDR3, as DNA: TGTGCCAGCAGCCCGCGGGCAAGCGGGGGGGTCCAAAACACCGGGGAGCTGTTTTTT. It encodes CASSPRASGGVQNTGELFF.

The J gene is TRBJ1-2, the V gene TRBV6-5, with D unclear. Trimming pared 8 bases from V and 8 bases from J, leaving 15 bases between. This CDR3 comprises 12 residues. Germline CDR1 and CDR2: MNHEY and SVGAGI. The CDR3 region has the DNA TGTGCCAGCCGGAACCCACCGGGGGGCTACACCTTC. Translating it yields CASRNPPGGYTF.

The chain is built from TRBV2 and TRBJ1-2; D perhaps matches TRBD1 (5 bases). This CDR3 has 13 residues. The V end lost 7 bases, the J end lost 4 bases, and 13 bases lay between the germline ends. From germline, CDR1 is SNHLY and CDR2 FYNNEI. Here the CDR3 DNA reads TGTGCCAGCAATGCAGGGACTACCTATGGCTACACCTTC. Amino acid sequence: CASNAGTTYGYTF.

The chain links TRBV6-6 to TRBJ1-4; 7 bases agree with TRBD1. CDR1 and CDR2 from the germline V gene are MNHNY and SVGAGI (reference sequence). The V segment lost 2 bases and the J segment 7 bases; nucleotides outside the gene matches: 10. This CDR3 is 16 amino acids long. CDR3 protein: CASSYGGGTVLEKLFF. The CDR3 nucleotides read TGTGCCAGCAGTTACGGGGGTGGGACAGTTCTTGAAAAACTGTTTTTT.

The V and J genes are TRBV5-8 and TRBJ1-1, with 9 nucleotides matching TRBD1. Germline CDR1 reads SGHTS; CDR2 reads YDEGEE. CDR3 length equals 14 residues. Unmatched junction bases numbered 7, after V lost 0 bases and J lost 10 bases. CDR3 in DNA: TGTGCCAGCAGCTTGGAAGGACAGGGGAAGGGAGCTTTCTTT. The encoded protein is CASSLEGQGKGAFF.

J is TRBJ1-6 and V is TRBV9; TRBD1 might be the D (5 bases). The CDR3 extends over 16 amino acids. Trimming took off 2 bases at V and 2 bases at J, with 11 bases between the two ends. CDR1 and CDR2 (germline): SGDLS, YYNGEE. As DNA, the CDR3 is TGTGCCAGCAGCGTCAGGGAAGTCACCTATAATTCACCCCTCCACTTT. This encodes CASSVREVTYNSPLHF.

V is TRBV6-5 and J is TRBJ1-2; no firm D call. The CDR3 runs to 14 residues. CDR1 MNHEY and CDR2 SVGAGI come from the germline V gene. The V and J ends lost 5 bases and 8 bases respectively, with 18 bases between them. Written as DNA, the CDR3 is TGTGCCAGCAGTACGACCGGGTTTATCGGGGGCTACACCTTC. Translated: CASSTTGFIGGYTF.

The DNA of the CDR3 is TGTGCCAGCAGCCCCCAGTTTTGGGATACGCAGTATTTT. The encoded protein is CASSPQFWDTQYF. The genes are TRBV14 and TRBJ2-3; the D is unclear. V was trimmed by 4 bases and J by 6 bases, leaving 11 bases between them. This CDR3 is 13 amino acids long. The germline CDR1 and CDR2 sequences are SGHDN and FVKESK.

This clone was detected only a few times. The V gene is TRBV19, the J gene TRBJ2-7, with a tentative D call TRBD1 (5 bases). The V gene's germline CDR1 is LNHDA and CDR2 SQIVND (reference sequence). The ends were cut back, 2 bases at V and 5 bases at J, with 10 bases in the middle. The length of the CDR3 is 13 residues. The CDR3 DNA sequence: TGTGCCAGTAGTATAAAGGGGATCAACGAGCAGTACTTC. This encodes CASSIKGINEQYF. The full variable domain, its missing parts supplied by reference TRBV19 and TRBJ2-7, is DGGITQSPKYLFRKEGQNVTLSCEQNLNHDAMYWYRQDPGQGLRLIYYSQIVNDFQKGDIAEGYSVSREKKESFPLTVTSAQKNPTAFYLCASSIKGINEQYFGPGTRLTVT.

V and J are TRBV6-5 and TRBJ1-1, with D perhaps matching TRBD1 (6 bases). CDR3 length: 14 amino acids. Trimming shortened V by 5 bases and J by 6 bases, and 16 bases separated the two germline ends. Germline assignment: CDR1 MNHEY and CDR2 SVGAGI. CDR3 sequence: CASSRKDSNSEAFF. The DNA of the CDR3 is TGTGCCAGCAGTAGAAAGGACAGCAACTCTGAAGCTTTCTTT.

The V call is TRBV6-5, the J call TRBJ2-5; possible D gene TRBD1, 5 bases. CDR3 length equals 12 residues. Trimming pared 11 bases from V and 4 bases from J, leaving 14 bases between. Germline assignment: CDR1 MNHEY and CDR2 SVGAGI. Here the CDR3 DNA reads TGTGCCGGGGCCTTTTGGGGAGAGACCCAGTACTTC. Translated, it gives CAGAFWGETQYF.

This clone occurred once. V gene TRBV29-1 combines with J gene TRBJ2-7, with D hard to call. The ends were cut back, 3 bases at V and 2 bases at J, with 17 bases in the middle. The CDR3 spans 15 residues. The germline V gene encodes CDR1 SQVTM and CDR2 ANQGSEA. CDR3 bases: TGCAGCGTTGAGGAGCCCTCGGGTTTAACCTACGAGCAGTACTTC. Translating it yields CSVEEPSGLTYEQYF.

The rearrangement links TRBV4-1 to TRBJ1-1; unclear D gene. Looked up from germline, CDR1 is MGHRA and CDR2 is YSYEKL. The CDR3 consists of 15 residues. Trimming took 0 bases from V and 0 from J, leaving 8 bases between them. The CDR3 region is CASSQEPNMNTEAFF. In DNA, the CDR3 is TGCGCCAGCAGCCAAGAGCCCAACATGAACACTGAAGCTTTCTTT.

This clone was counted a few times. The chain uses TRBV4-1 and TRBJ2-1; the D is unclear. Germline V lookup: CDR1 MGHRA, CDR2 YSYEKL. CDR3 length equals 14 residues. V gave up 3 bases and J gave up 7 bases, with 13 bases separating them. As DNA, the CDR3 is TGCGCCAGCAGCCAGGTACATCTGCTGAATGAGCAGTTCTTC. Protein: CASSQVHLLNEQFF.

The rearrangement uses TRBV5-4 and TRBJ2-1; no definite D call. Germline V CDR1 and CDR2: SGHNT, YYREEE (reference sequence). V lost 4 bases and J lost 2, with 10 bases in between. The CDR3 loop spans 14 amino acids. In DNA, the CDR3 is TGTGCCAGCAGCCCTTCTATCGCCTACAATGAGCAGTTCTTC. This sequence encodes CASSPSIAYNEQFF.

The table lists this clone with a count of one. The chain employs TRBV11-2 and TRBJ2-1; no reliable D call. This CDR3 is 13 amino acids long. V lost 0 bases and J lost 7, with 7 bases in between. The germline V gene encodes CDR1 SGHAT and CDR2 FQNNGV. DNA for the CDR3: TGTGCCAGCAGCTTAGAACAGTGGAATGAGCAGTTCTTC. Residues: CASSLEQWNEQFF.

The rearrangement uses TRBV6-5 and TRBJ2-2; no firm D call. V was cut by 0 bases and J by 6 bases, with 8 bases left in between. Germline V CDR1 and CDR2: MNHEY, SVGAGI. This CDR3 has 14 residues. This CDR3 reads CASSYSLGSGELFF. CDR3 DNA sequence: TGTGCCAGCAGTTACTCTCTCGGGTCCGGGGAGCTGTTTTTT.

In this sample, this clone turned up once. The rearrangement joins TRBV15 to TRBJ2-1, with 8 nucleotides matching TRBD1. The CDR3 spans 16 residues. The V segment lost 2 bases and the J segment 5 bases; nucleotides outside the gene matches: 8. In germline, CDR1 is LNHNV, CDR2 YYDKDF (reference sequence). CDR3 sequence reads: CATSRSPGQADNEQFF. The CDR3, as DNA: TGTGCCACCAGCAGATCCCCGGGACAGGCCGACAATGAGCAGTTCTTC. Combining the CDR3 with reference TRBV15 and TRBJ2-1 gives the whole variable domain DAMVIQNPRYQVTQFGKPVTLSCSQTLNHNVMYWYQQKSSQAPKLLFHYYDKDFNNEADTPDNFQSRRPNTSFCFLDIRSPGLGDTAMYLCATSRSPGQADNEQFFGPGTRLTVL.